The TCR beta chain described here comes from a study of cytomegalovirus exposure and HLA in healthy donors. Study-wide findings and caveats: The investigators catalogued some 160 TCR beta chains as cytomegalovirus-associated. Confirmation was obtained in vitro that a few CMV-associated chains are specific for CMV antigens.

The donors were part of the 120-subject validation cohort, which stood apart from the approximately 640-subject first cohort. A remark on this clone: The antigen remains unidentified.

V lost 10 bases, J lost 7 bases, and 5 bases stayed unmatched. This CDR3 has 11 residues. The germline gives CDR1 LNHDA, CDR2 SQIVND (reference sequence). Profiling relied on immunoSEQ multiplex PCR, and the TCRdb table lists in-frame clones only, not all of them. The table has about 280,000 clones, around nine tenths seen once. Source material: PBMCs. V usage is TRBV19 and J usage is TRBJ1-2, with 8 bases aligning to TRBD1. This clonotype originated in a woman aged 18-29 years in good health and CMV-seronegative. The CDR3 nucleotides are TGTGCCACCCACAGGGGGGGTGGCTACACCTTC. This encodes CATHRGGGYTF.